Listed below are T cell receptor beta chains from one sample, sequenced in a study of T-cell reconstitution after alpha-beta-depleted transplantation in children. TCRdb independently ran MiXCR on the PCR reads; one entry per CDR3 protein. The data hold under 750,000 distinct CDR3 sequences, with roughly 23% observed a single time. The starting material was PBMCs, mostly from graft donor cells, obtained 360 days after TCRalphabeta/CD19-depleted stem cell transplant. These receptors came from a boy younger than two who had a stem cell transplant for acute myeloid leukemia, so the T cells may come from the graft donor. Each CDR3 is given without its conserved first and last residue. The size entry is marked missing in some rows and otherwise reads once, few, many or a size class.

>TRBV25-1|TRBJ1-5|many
ASTWGTGHQPQH
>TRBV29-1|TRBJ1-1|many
STHRGQVPEAF
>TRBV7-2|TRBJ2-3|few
ASSFRRGTDTQY
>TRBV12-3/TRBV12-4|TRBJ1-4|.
ASSLAALQINEKLF
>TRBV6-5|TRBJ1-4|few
ASSYSSQEEKLF
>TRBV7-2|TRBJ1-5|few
ASSRTASNQPQH
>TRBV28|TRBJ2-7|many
ASSWEGQSSYEQY
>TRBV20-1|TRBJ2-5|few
SARDYEDREVGETQY
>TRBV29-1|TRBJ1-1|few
SVGRTGARNTEAF
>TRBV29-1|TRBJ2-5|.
SVEWDSLQETQY
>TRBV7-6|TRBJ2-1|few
ASSSRRGNEQF
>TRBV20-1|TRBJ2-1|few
SARSAEGGFYNEQF
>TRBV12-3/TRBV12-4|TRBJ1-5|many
ASSWDRAGNQPQH
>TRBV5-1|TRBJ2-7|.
ASSLGEGPVSYEQY
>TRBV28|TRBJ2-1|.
ASSFSGLGYNEQF
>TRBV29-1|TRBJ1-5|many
SVPGQGDQPQH
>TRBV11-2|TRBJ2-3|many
ASSLETLRTVTDTQY
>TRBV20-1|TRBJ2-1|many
SGISGYLQF
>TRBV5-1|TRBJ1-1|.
ASSRDRVNTEAF
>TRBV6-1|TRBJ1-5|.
ASSLGTHLPQH
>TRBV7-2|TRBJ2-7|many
ASSLVAEGDYEQY
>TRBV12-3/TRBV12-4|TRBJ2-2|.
ASTPNEPGELF
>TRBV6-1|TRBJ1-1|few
ASRALDREAF
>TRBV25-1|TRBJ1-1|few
ASSVGGVEAF
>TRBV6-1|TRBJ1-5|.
ASSDVGTNQPQH
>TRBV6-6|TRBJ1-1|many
ASKGGKGAF
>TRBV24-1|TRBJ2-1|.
ATSDEGLAGVYNEQF
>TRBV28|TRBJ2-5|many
ASSPQQPMETQY
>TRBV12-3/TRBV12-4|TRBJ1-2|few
ASSIGRGKDGYT
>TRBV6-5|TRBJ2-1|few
ASSYSTRYGYNEQF
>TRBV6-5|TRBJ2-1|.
ASSYGTKGYNEQF
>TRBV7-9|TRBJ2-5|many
ASFGETQY
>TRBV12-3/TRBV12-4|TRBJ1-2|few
ASTRDSNYGYT
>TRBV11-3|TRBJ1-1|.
ASSPQGVNTEAF
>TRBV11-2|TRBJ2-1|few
ASSSPKGGGNEQF
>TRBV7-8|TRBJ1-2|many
ASSPRQGGNYGYT
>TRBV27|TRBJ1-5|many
ASSLGWDSNQPQH
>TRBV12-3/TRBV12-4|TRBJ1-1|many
ASSPMVTGTEAF
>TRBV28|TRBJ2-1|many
ASSGQGLNEQF
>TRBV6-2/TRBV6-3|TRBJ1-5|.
ASSPRDRAGNQPQH
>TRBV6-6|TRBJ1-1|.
ASSYTVKEAF
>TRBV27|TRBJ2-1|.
ASSLLRMSYNEQF